This entry concerns a single TCR beta chain. In the original processing: The authors estimated nucleated cell counts from reference gene primer amplification. Sequencing used immunoSEQ multiplex PCR; TCRdb keeps in-frame clones, though not all of them. The DNA gave D and trimming, while V, J and clone size come from that table. The sample contains around 200,000 clones, around 87% of which appear only once. With V trimmed by 1 base and J by 6 bases, 11 bases remained unmatched. Germline V gene data show CDR1 as SEHNR and CDR2 as FQNEAQ (reference sequence). CDR3 length equals 16 residues. The data stem from a study of blood T cell repertoires in COVID-19. As for the study in general: COVID-19 samples collected from the United States, Italy and Spain covered acute and convalescent phases. PBMCs, B-cell-depleted T cells, or T cells provided the cDNA or gDNA that made up the material.

The specimen was peripheral blood. The source is a man in his forties with active or convalescent COVID-19. The chain couples TRBV7-9 to TRBJ2-5; 7 positions agree with TRBD1. In DNA, the CDR3 is TGTGCCAGCAGCTTAGAGGCCGGACAGGACAGAAAGACCCAGTACTTC. Amino acid sequence: CASSLEAGQDRKTQYF.